One and the same sample provided the 26 T cell receptor beta chains below, sequenced in a study of blood T cell repertoires in COVID-19. Generated by immunoSEQ multiplex PCR, the TCRdb table keeps only in-frame clones and is missing some. This table has 150,000 to 200,000 clones, around four fifths appearing once. Sequencing was done on a sample of peripheral blood. The receptor source for this set is a woman aged 25 to 39 with acute or convalescent COVID-19.

The chain links TRBV28 to TRBJ2-1; 12 nucleotides line up with TRBD1. The CDR3 covers 15 residues. V lost 5 bases, J lost 13 bases, and 12 bases stayed unmatched. Germline CDR1 and CDR2: MDHEN and SYDVKM. Written as DNA, the CDR3 is TGTGCCAGCAGTCCTCCGGGACAGGGGGCGTCCATCCAGTTCTTC. It specifies CASSPPGQGASIQFF.

The CDR3 loop reads CSVEGVTSGGPGSSYEQYF. CDR3 nucleotide sequence: TGCAGCGTTGAAGGTGTGACTAGCGGGGGGCCAGGGAGCTCCTACGAGCAGTACTTC. V usage is TRBV29-1 and J usage is TRBJ2-7, with 13 bases that match TRBD2. From germline, CDR1 is SQVTM and CDR2 ANQGSEA. The CDR3 spans 19 residues. The J segment lost 0 bases and the V segment lost 1 base, leaving 12 bases of the junction unmatched.

This chain links TRBV27 with TRBJ2-7; D possibly corresponds to TRBD2 (5 bases). V lost 5 bases, J lost 0 bases, and 11 bases lay in between. The CDR3 sequence is 14 residues long. The germline V gene has CDR1 MNHEY and CDR2 SMNVEV (reference sequence). As DNA, the CDR3 is TGTGCCAGCAGTCGGGGTCCCTACTCCTACGAGCAGTACTTC. As protein: CASSRGPYSYEQYF.

V usage is TRBV15 and J usage is TRBJ1-2; 7 bases match TRBD1. Germline CDR1 is LNHNV and CDR2 is YYDKDF (reference sequence). V gave up 0 bases and J gave up 2 bases; unmatched junction bases: 15. There are 19 residues in the CDR3. CDR3 DNA sequence: TGTGCCACCAGCAGAGATCTCTTGGGACAGCGAACCTCCAACTATGGCTACACCTTC. It specifies CATSRDLLGQRTSNYGYTF.

This rearrangement joins TRBV5-8 to TRBJ1-1; TRBD1 might be the D (6 bases). CDR3 length: 14 amino acids. Trimming shortened V by 4 bases and J by 1 base, and 11 bases separated the two germline ends. Germline V gives CDR1 SGHTS, CDR2 YDEGEE. In DNA form, the CDR3 reads TGTGCCAGCAGCGCCGACAGGCAGAACACTGAAGCTTTCTTT. Its translation is CASSADRQNTEAFF.

The chain joins TRBV5-6 to TRBJ1-5, with D maybe TRBD1 (5 bases). V was clipped by 3 bases and J by 4 bases, with 11 bases between them. Germline CDR1 is SGHDT and CDR2 is YYEEEE. The CDR3 covers 14 residues. The CDR3 here is CASSSGTLNQPQHF. The CDR3, as DNA: TGTGCCAGCAGCTCCGGGACTTTAAATCAGCCCCAGCATTTT.

The chain carries TRBV29-1 and TRBJ1-1; 8 nucleotides agree with TRBD1. Losses at the gene ends were 5 bases for V and 5 bases for J; bases not matched to a gene: 16. The V gene's germline CDR1 is SQVTM and CDR2 ANQGSEA. This CDR3 has 16 residues. The CDR3 protein is CSVPRGPEDRETEAFF. CDR3 DNA: TGCAGCGTTCCCAGGGGGCCGGAGGATCGGGAGACTGAAGCTTTCTTT.

The chain joins TRBV9 to TRBJ2-1; 9 nucleotides line up with TRBD2. The CDR3 consists of 16 residues. The germline V gene encodes CDR1 SGDLS and CDR2 YYNGEE. V trimming: 0 bases; J trimming: 2 bases; junction bases outside the gene matches: 3. The CDR3 nucleotides are TGTGCCAGCAGCGTAGAGGGCGGGGGGGCCTACAATGAGCAGTTCTTC. Protein product: CASSVEGGGAYNEQFF.

The chain is built from TRBV7-8 and TRBJ2-1, with a tentative D call TRBD2 (5 bases). V shed 2 bases and J shed 0 bases, with 14 bases lying between them. The germline CDR1 and CDR2 sequences are SGHVS and FQNEAQ. The CDR3 is 17 amino acids. The CDR3 protein is CASSLYGRGSSYNEQFF. CDR3 DNA: TGTGCCAGCAGCTTATATGGTCGGGGAAGCTCCTACAATGAGCAGTTCTTC.

The chain has TRBV5-4 and TRBJ2-2; 7 nucleotides align to TRBD1. CDR3 length equals 16 residues. The trim removed 1 base at V and 5 bases at J, leaving 8 bases unmatched. Germline CDR1 SGHNT, CDR2 YYREEE (reference sequence). CDR3 in DNA: TGTGCCAGCAGCTTGAGGGCAGGGGGTAGAACCGGGGAGCTGTTTTTT. Protein product: CASSLRAGGRTGELFF.

The chain recombines TRBV27 with TRBJ2-7, with 9 positions matching TRBD2. Germline V gives CDR1 MNHEY, CDR2 SMNVEV (reference sequence). Unmatched junction bases numbered 23, after V lost 6 bases and J lost 5 bases. This CDR3 is 19 amino acids long. CDR3 in DNA: TGTGCCAGCAGGGGGATCAGTCGGGGGACTAGCCGGATTCGGAACGAGCAGTACTTC. Protein product: CASRGISRGTSRIRNEQYF.

In its sample, this clone was seen a few times. J is TRBJ1-1 and V is TRBV4-1, with D possibly matching TRBD1 (6 bases). The germline V and J ends were trimmed by 4 bases and 3 bases, with 9 bases remaining between them. Germline V gene data show CDR1 as MGHRA and CDR2 as YSYEKL. The CDR3 loop spans 13 amino acids. CDR3 sequence: CASSLDSDTEAFF. CDR3 bases: TGCGCCAGCAGCCTGGACAGTGACACTGAAGCTTTCTTT.

V and J are TRBV3-1 (or the pseudogene TRBV3-2) and TRBJ1-3, with unresolved D. CDR3 length equals 15 residues. From germline, CDR1 is LGHDT and CDR2 YNNKEL (reference sequence). V lost 4 bases and J 4 bases, leaving 14 bases between the germline ends. CDR3 sequence: CASSLFSQPGNTIYF. CDR3 coding DNA: TGTGCCAGCAGCCTTTTTAGCCAACCGGGAAACACCATATATTTT.

The rearrangement links TRBV3-1 (or the pseudogene TRBV3-2) to TRBJ1-2; 7 bases agree with TRBD1. With 2 bases clipped from V and 8 bases from J, the junction kept 11 bases outside the gene matches. The CDR3 is 15 residues long. Germline-derived CDR1 and CDR2 are LGHDT and YNNKEL (reference sequence). The CDR3 nucleotides are TGTGCCAGCAGCCAAAATACAGGGGAGTACGGAGGCTACACCTTC. The encoded protein is CASSQNTGEYGGYTF.

The chain couples TRBV12-3 or TRBV12-4 to TRBJ1-5; 7 bases fit TRBD1. This CDR3 region has 12 residues. The J segment lost 5 bases and the V segment lost 5 bases, leaving 0 bases of the junction unmatched. CDR3 bases: TGTGCCAGCAGTGGACAGGATCAGCCCCAGCATTTT. Protein: CASSGQDQPQHF.

V is TRBV19 and J is TRBJ1-1; the D gene is possibly TRBD1 (5 bases). Trimming removed 10 bases at V and 4 bases at J, with 10 bases between. The germline V gene has CDR1 LNHDA and CDR2 SQIVND (reference sequence). There are 11 residues in the CDR3. The CDR3 reads CAIHRSTEAFF. The CDR3 DNA is TGTGCCATTCACAGGTCCACTGAAGCTTTCTTT.

The V gene is TRBV19, the J gene TRBJ1-5, with a weak D call TRBD1 (6 bases). Between the trimmed V and J ends, which lost 6 bases and 0 bases, there was a span of 15 bases. Looked up from germline, CDR1 is LNHDA and CDR2 is SQIVND (reference sequence). CDR3 length: 16 residues. For the CDR3, the DNA is TGTGCCAGTAGAAGTTATGAGGGGGATAGCAATCAGCCCCAGCATTTT. Protein product: CASRSYEGDSNQPQHF.

The chain links TRBV10-1 to TRBJ2-2; tentatively, D is TRBD1 (5 bases). The V and J ends lost 10 bases and 4 bases respectively, with 10 bases between them. Per germline, CDR1 WNHNN and CDR2 SYGVQD (reference sequence). The CDR3 sequence is 12 residues long. CDR3 sequence reads: CATIDSTGELFF. The CDR3 DNA sequence: TGCGCCACCATCGACAGCACCGGGGAGCTGTTTTTT.

V and J are TRBV5-5 and TRBJ2-4, with a tentative D call TRBD2 (5 bases). The CDR3 is made up of 15 amino acids. Per germline, CDR1 SGHKS and CDR2 YYEKEE (reference sequence). V was clipped by 0 bases and J by 7 bases, with 14 bases between them. The CDR3, as DNA: TGTGCCAGCAGCTTGGGGCCGGGAATGTGGAACATTCAGTACTTC. Translating gives CASSLGPGMWNIQYF.

The chain couples TRBV27 to TRBJ2-1, with TRBD1 identical over 9 bases. Germline CDR1 MNHEY, CDR2 SMNVEV (reference sequence). CDR3 length: 13 residues. The junction had 5 bases not matched to a gene; V was cut back by 5 bases and J by 9 bases. Written as DNA, the CDR3 is TGTGCCAGCAGTGGGACAGGGCCCACTGAGCAGTTCTTC. Amino acids: CASSGTGPTEQFF.

The CDR3, as DNA: TGTGCCAGCAGCTTAGGCCCAGGGGGCCATCAGCCCCAGCATTTT. Residues: CASSLGPGGHQPQHF. The chain uses TRBV7-9 and TRBJ1-5; 8 bases line up with TRBD1. With V trimmed by 1 base and J by 5 bases, 4 bases remained unmatched. This CDR3 has 15 residues. Germline V gene data show CDR1 as SEHNR and CDR2 as FQNEAQ (reference sequence).

This clone was picked up a small number of times. The rearrangement links TRBV6-1 to TRBJ2-3; D may be TRBD1 (6 bases). Trimming pared 1 base from V and 2 bases from J, leaving 10 bases between. Germline CDR1 MNHNS, CDR2 SASEGT. This CDR3 is 15 amino acids long. CDR3 residues: CASSEDRGHTDTQYF. In DNA form, the CDR3 reads TGTGCCAGCAGTGAAGATCGGGGACACACAGATACGCAGTATTTT.

This chain links TRBV11-2 with TRBJ1-5; D is unresolved. Between the trimmed V and J ends, which lost 4 bases and 4 bases, there was a span of 8 bases. CDR1 SGHAT and CDR2 FQNNGV come from the germline V gene. The CDR3 runs to 13 residues. This CDR3 reads CASSSWENQPQHF. For the CDR3, the DNA is TGTGCCAGCAGCTCATGGGAGAATCAGCCCCAGCATTTT.

Note on this clone: Other nucleotide sequences from this sample produce the same CDR3. The chain combines TRBV7-9 with TRBJ1-6; a weak D match, TRBD1 (5 bases). CDR1 is SEHNR, CDR2 FQNEAQ, per germline (reference sequence). The CDR3 is 13 amino acids. Trimming stripped 3 bases from V and 7 bases from J, with 7 bases between. CDR3 sequence (DNA): TGTGCCAGCAGCTTGGGGGGGAATTCACCCCTCCACTTT. Translation gives CASSLGGNSPLHF.

The gene calls are TRBV7-9 and TRBJ1-5; D is undetermined. This CDR3 has 14 amino acids. Looked up from germline, CDR1 is SEHNR and CDR2 is FQNEAQ (reference sequence). V was shortened by 3 bases and J by 4 bases, with 10 bases between the two germline ends. Here the CDR3 reads CASSFNSPNQPQHF. The CDR3 DNA reads as TGTGCCAGCAGCTTCAACAGTCCAAATCAGCCCCAGCATTTT. The whole variable domain, remainder taken from reference TRBV7-9 and TRBJ1-5, is DTGVSQNPRHKITKRGQNVTFRCDPISEHNRLYWYRQTLGQGPEFLTYFQNEAQLEKSRLLSDRFSAERPKGSFSTLEIQRTEQGDSAMYLCASSFNSPNQPQHFGDGTRLSIL.

The count of this clone is one. This rearrangement joins TRBV6-1 to TRBJ1-2; D unclear. Germline lookup yields CDR1 MNHNS and CDR2 SASEGT. The CDR3 is 13 amino acids. The V and J ends lost 6 bases and 3 bases respectively, with 11 bases between them. CDR3 in amino acids: CASSLQRDYGYTF. As DNA, the CDR3 is TGTGCCAGCAGCTTACAACGGGACTATGGCTACACCTTC.